This TCR beta chain was identified during a study of cytomegalovirus exposure and HLA in healthy donors. Study-level results: The availability of immune exposure information extended only to CMV serostatus. It was around 160 TCR beta chains that were listed as cytomegalovirus-associated. More clonal expansion characterized HLA-associated TCR beta chains than equally common others in a later analysis.

V trimming: 7 bases; J trimming: 5 bases; junction bases outside the gene matches: 13. CDR3 length equals 16 residues. Germline lookup yields CDR1 MNHNY and CDR2 SVGAGI (reference sequence). In the PCR, 60 Vbeta and 13 Jbeta primers were used. Sequenced by immunoSEQ multiplex PCR; TCRdb stores in-frame clones only, minus some. The sample consists of about 170,000 clones, approximately 71% of them appearing once. Note on this clone: The antigen is undetermined.

The chain links TRBV6-6 to TRBJ2-5; TRBD1 matches at 10 bases. This TCR was sampled from a girl between 10 and 17 years old in good health and CMV-seronegative. Sequencing was done on a sample of PBMCs. CDR3 amino acids: CASINGQGGILETQYF. In DNA, the CDR3 is TGTGCCAGCATTAACGGACAGGGGGGTATCTTGGAGACCCAGTACTTC.